The source of this T cell receptor (beta chain) is a study of T cell repertoires in ileal Crohn's disease. Study-level information: All patients had surgery for stricturing (approximately 60%) or penetrating (39%) disease. About half received postoperative treatment, approximately 12 with thiopurines and around 18 anti-TNF. Study-wide results and limits: Mucosal expansions were suggested to be mainly CD8 T cells.

TCRB immunosequencing input was approximately 510 nanograms of biopsy DNA per sample. Generated by immunoSEQ multiplex PCR, the TCRdb table keeps only in-frame clones and is missing some. This sample has over 13,000 clones, with around three quarters found just once. Trimming stripped 4 bases from V and 7 bases from J, with 18 bases between. The V gene's germline CDR1 is SGHDT and CDR2 YYEEEE. The CDR3 consists of 16 residues. Concerning this clone: Its antigen is not identified.

This chain links TRBV5-6 with TRBJ1-6; TRBD1 might be the D (6 bases). Sequencing was carried out using ileal tissue. The TCR sequence derives from an adult with Crohn's disease. In nucleotides, the CDR3 is TGTGCCAGCAGCGGGGAAGGGGGTCGTACGAATTCACCCCTCCACTTT. It specifies CASSGEGGRTNSPLHF.